A single sample gave rise to the 4 T cell receptor beta chains below, sequenced in a study of T cells after yellow fever vaccination. TCRdb independently ran MiXCR on the 5' RACE reads; one entry per CDR3 protein. The sample yields about 320,000 distinct CDR3 sequences, approximately 12% seen once. The specimen comprised CD4+ T cells sorted from PBMCs, sampled 45 days after the yellow fever booster vaccination. The receptors stem from a young man who received the YFV17D yellow fever vaccine.

The chain recombines TRBV9 with TRBJ1-1, with D hard to call. The V gene lost 0 bases and the J gene lost 1 base, with 10 bases spanning the gap. The CDR3 spans 15 residues. The V gene's germline CDR1 is SGDLS and CDR2 YYNGEE. The CDR3: CASSVDAHTNTEAFF. The CDR3 region has the DNA TGTGCCAGCAGCGTAGACGCACATACGAACACTGAAGCTTTCTTT.

This clonotype was counted between two and nine times. J is TRBJ1-1 and V is TRBV3-1; D gene uncertain. The CDR3 has 13 residues. Trimming left V 3 bases short and J 6 bases short, with 11 bases between. Germline V gene data show CDR1 as LGHDT and CDR2 as YNNKEL (reference sequence). CDR3 sequence (DNA): TGTGCCAGCAGCCATCGGGCGCCGTCTGAAGCTTTCTTT. Its protein is CASSHRAPSEAFF. The whole variable domain, remainder taken from reference TRBV3-1 and TRBJ1-1, is DTAVSQTPKYLVTQMGNDKSIKCEQNLGHDTMYWYKQDSKKFLKIMFSYNNKELIINETVPNRFSPKSPDKAHLNLHINSLELGDSAVYFCASSHRAPSEAFFGQGTRLTVV.

This clonotype was detected a few times. V gene TRBV2 combines with J gene TRBJ1-4; possibly TRBD1 for D (6 bases). Germline CDR1 is SNHLY and CDR2 is FYNNEI. CDR3 length: 15 residues. The germline V and J ends were trimmed by 3 bases and 8 bases, with 16 bases remaining between them. The CDR3 loop reads CASSDGGAGDEKLFF. CDR3 coding DNA: TGTGCCAGCAGTGATGGTGGAGCAGGGGACGAAAAACTGTTTTTT.

A few counts support this clonotype. The chain has TRBV29-1 and TRBJ2-7; D may be TRBD1 or TRBD2 (5 bases each). The ends were cut back, 6 bases at V and 0 bases at J, with 15 bases in the middle. CDR1 and CDR2 (germline): SQVTM, ANQGSEA. This CDR3 has 14 amino acids. The CDR3 loop reads CSVSRDPSSYEQYF. In DNA, the CDR3 is TGCAGCGTCTCCCGGGACCCGAGCTCCTACGAGCAGTACTTC.